These 20 T cell receptor beta chains share one sample of origin, sequenced in a study of cytomegalovirus exposure and HLA in healthy donors. 13 Jbeta primers and 60 Vbeta primers were used for the PCR. Here immunoSEQ multiplex PCR was the method, and the copy in TCRdb shows in-frame clones only, minus some. Of about 150,000 clones listed, around 79% are singletons. What was sequenced was PBMCs. The receptors come from a male donor in good health and CMV-seronegative.

This clone came up once. The V call is TRBV10-3, the J call TRBJ2-7; 7 bases line up with TRBD1. This CDR3 spans 14 amino acids. V shed 8 bases and J 2 bases; nucleotides not matched to a gene: 9. Germline CDR1 is ENHRY and CDR2 is SYGVKD. CDR3 amino acids: CAIRGTDNPYEQYF. The CDR3 nucleotides read TGTGCCATCCGTGGGACAGATAATCCCTACGAGCAGTACTTC.

This chain connects TRBV27 to TRBJ2-3; 7 positions agree with TRBD2. The CDR3 is 14 amino acids. V was clipped by 2 bases and J by 6 bases; unmatched bases: 5. Germline loops: CDR1 MNHEY, CDR2 SMNVEV (reference sequence). The DNA for the CDR3 is TGTGCCAGCAGTTTAGGTCCGCGGGGGGATACGCAGTATTTT. This translates into CASSLGPRGDTQYF.

This sequence joins TRBV6-1 and TRBJ2-3; 7 bases map to TRBD2. Per germline, CDR1 MNHNS and CDR2 SASEGT. V trimming: 10 bases; J trimming: 7 bases; junction bases outside the gene matches: 14. There are 14 residues in the CDR3. CDR3 sequence (DNA): TGTGCCACCATGAGCGGGACTCCCGGGTATACGCAGTATTTT. Translating gives CATMSGTPGYTQYF.

The chain couples TRBV7-6 to TRBJ2-2, with D maybe TRBD1 (6 bases). V lost 3 bases, J lost 0 bases, and 14 bases lay in between. This CDR3 has 17 amino acids. In germline, CDR1 is SGHVS, CDR2 FNYEAQ. The CDR3 DNA sequence: TGTGCCAGCAGCTTCGATCCGGGACACCCGAACACCGGGGAGCTGTTTTTT. Protein: CASSFDPGHPNTGELFF.

The chain links TRBV9 to TRBJ2-1, with 9 bases identical to TRBD2. V was pared by 4 bases and J by 2 bases, with 4 bases of the junction left unmatched. Germline V gene sequence: CDR1 SGDLS, CDR2 YYNGEE. There are 15 residues in the CDR3. The CDR3 loop reads CASSPAGGPYNEQFF. CDR3 bases: TGTGCCAGCAGCCCAGCGGGAGGTCCCTACAATGAGCAGTTCTTC. The whole variable domain, filled in from reference TRBV9 and TRBJ2-1, reads DSGVTQTPKHLITATGQRVTLRCSPRSGDLSVYWYQQSLDQGLQFLIQYYNGEERAKGNILERFSAQQFPDLHSELNLSSLELGDSALYFCASSPAGGPYNEQFFGPGTRLTVL.

The chain combines TRBV7-8 with TRBJ1-1; D is unclear. The CDR3 sequence is 13 residues long. Deletions cut 6 bases from V and 0 bases from J, with 8 bases between. CDR1 SGHVS and CDR2 FQNEAQ come from the germline V gene. The CDR3 DNA reads TGTGCCAGCAGTCGGAGGATGAACACTGAAGCTTTCTTT. Residues: CASSRRMNTEAFF.

The chain is built from TRBV27 and TRBJ1-3; a weak D match, TRBD1 (6 bases). The CDR3 extends over 15 amino acids. Per germline, CDR1 MNHEY and CDR2 SMNVEV (reference sequence). Trimming stripped 7 bases from V and 4 bases from J, with 17 bases between. The CDR3 DNA reads TGTGCCAGCAATTGGGCTGGGGGGGGCGGAAACACCATATATTTT. Residues: CASNWAGGGGNTIYF.

The chain recombines TRBV11-2 with TRBJ2-1, with 10 nucleotides matching TRBD2. The trim removed 5 bases at V and 5 bases at J, leaving 9 bases unmatched. The CDR3 spans 16 residues. CDR1 SGHAT and CDR2 FQNNGV come from the germline V gene. The CDR3 loop is CASSVERGGLDNEQFF. DNA for the CDR3: TGTGCCAGCAGCGTTGAGCGGGGGGGCCTGGACAATGAGCAGTTCTTC.

The chain uses TRBV2 and TRBJ1-3; TRBD1 is a possible D gene (6 bases). Between the trimmed V and J ends, which lost 7 bases and 0 bases, there was a span of 16 bases. Germline V gene data show CDR1 as SNHLY and CDR2 as FYNNEI. The CDR3 covers 16 residues. The CDR3 nucleotides are TGTGCCAGCACTAACGGGGAGGGGGGCTCTGGAAACACCATATATTTT. Protein sequence: CASTNGEGGSGNTIYF.

V gene TRBV5-6 combines with J gene TRBJ1-2; possible D gene TRBD1, 5 bases. The CDR3 runs 14 residues. Germline CDR1 SGHDT, CDR2 YYEEEE. Trimming took off 3 bases at V and 1 base at J, with 10 bases between the two ends. The CDR3 sequence: CASSWSTVNYGYTF. DNA for the CDR3: TGTGCCAGCAGCTGGTCGACAGTTAACTATGGCTACACCTTC.

The chain carries TRBV6-1 and TRBJ2-3, with D uncertain. CDR1 and CDR2 (germline): MNHNS, SASEGT. There are 15 residues in the CDR3. The V gene lost 3 bases and the J gene lost 6 bases, with 16 bases spanning the gap. The CDR3: CASSDPFTPRDTQYF. DNA for the CDR3: TGTGCCAGCAGTGATCCCTTTACCCCCAGGGATACGCAGTATTTT.

This clone has a handful of counts. The rearrangement uses TRBV11-1 and TRBJ2-1, with no clear D. Germline V gene lookup returns CDR1 SGHAT and CDR2 FQDESV (reference sequence). V was shortened by 0 bases and J by 4 bases, with 13 bases between the two germline ends. This CDR3 region has 16 residues. CDR3 nucleotides: TGTGCCAGCAGCTTAGCCCTACGCTTTTTTTACAATGAGCAGTTCTTC. Translating gives CASSLALRFFYNEQFF.

This clone was observed a few times. The V and J genes are TRBV6-5 and TRBJ2-6; TRBD1 matches at 9 bases. Germline V gives CDR1 MNHEY, CDR2 SVGAGI. CDR3 length equals 16 residues. V was pared by 2 bases and J by 2 bases, with 1 base of the junction left unmatched. In DNA form, the CDR3 reads TGTGCCAGCAGTTACCGGACAGGGGCTGGGGCCAACGTCCTGACTTTC. The encoded protein is CASSYRTGAGANVLTF.

The rearrangement links TRBV4-2 to TRBJ2-1; 10 bases line up with TRBD2. CDR3 length: 16 residues. Germline V gene sequence: CDR1 LGHNA, CDR2 YNFKEQ. V shed 0 bases and J 4 bases; nucleotides not matched to a gene: 3. CDR3 loop: CASSQDSGGAYNEQFF. CDR3 DNA: TGTGCCAGCAGCCAAGACAGCGGGGGGGCATACAATGAGCAGTTCTTC.

Regarding this clone: The same CDR3 arises from other DNA sequences in this sample as well. V is TRBV6-1 and J is TRBJ1-5; 11 bases are shared with TRBD1. Germline CDR1 reads MNHNS; CDR2 reads SASEGT. V lost 4 bases to trimming and J lost 4 bases; unmatched junction nucleotides: 6. CDR3 length: 16 residues. This CDR3 reads CASSGTGGIFNQPQHF. The CDR3 nucleotides read TGTGCCAGCAGTGGGACAGGGGGCATATTTAATCAGCCCCAGCATTTT.

The rearrangement links TRBV5-1 to TRBJ2-3; 12 bases match TRBD2. V lost 3 bases, J lost 6 bases, and 8 bases stayed unmatched. Looked up from germline, CDR1 is SGHRS and CDR2 is YFSETQ. The CDR3 has 16 residues. CDR3 coding DNA: TGCGCCAGCAGCTCATCGACTAGCGGGAGTTCTGATACGCAGTATTTT. It encodes CASSSSTSGSSDTQYF.

The gene calls are TRBV4-2 and TRBJ1-6, with 8 bases that match TRBD1. Germline CDR1 and CDR2: LGHNA and YNFKEQ. Trimming took 6 bases from V and 14 from J; bases not matched to a gene: 6. The CDR3 totals 12 residues. DNA of the CDR3: TGTGCCAGCAGAGAGGACAGGGACACCCTCCACTTT. Its translation is CASREDRDTLHF.

V usage is TRBV27 and J usage is TRBJ1-1; 7 positions agree with TRBD1. The CDR3 length is 14 residues. Trimming at V came to 2 bases and at J to 7 bases, leaving 7 bases not matched to a gene. Per germline, CDR1 MNHEY and CDR2 SMNVEV (reference sequence). CDR3: CASSLMTGRDEAFF. The CDR3 DNA reads as TGTGCCAGCAGTTTAATGACAGGGCGCGATGAAGCTTTCTTT.

The J gene is TRBJ1-1, the V gene TRBV10-3; D remains unclear. CDR3 length: 13 amino acids. The germline V gene encodes CDR1 ENHRY and CDR2 SYGVKD. Trimming took 3 bases from V and 0 from J, leaving 5 bases between them. The CDR3 DNA follows: TGTGCCATCAGTGAAGGAGTGAACACTGAAGCTTTCTTT. Its protein is CAISEGVNTEAFF.

CDR3 nucleotide sequence: TGCGCCAGCAGCAGGACCGGGACAGGCAACTATGGCTACACCTTC. Its translation is CASSRTGTGNYGYTF. The chain joins TRBV5-1 to TRBJ1-2; 8 positions agree with TRBD1. This CDR3 is 15 amino acids long. The germline gives CDR1 SGHRS, CDR2 YFSETQ. V shed 4 bases, J shed 2 bases, and the junction held 7 bases outside the gene matches.